The TCR beta chain under discussion was sequenced for a study of blood T cell repertoires in COVID-19. Across the whole study: Sample material is recorded as cDNA or gDNA derived from T cells, B-cell-depleted T cells, or PBMCs.

Participant reports of clinical history set cohort assignment. This clone was seen more than once but under ten times. The CDR3 runs to 14 residues. Germline trimming cut 2 bases from V and 8 bases from J; bases unmatched to any gene: 11. In germline, CDR1 is GTSNPN, CDR2 SVGIG (reference sequence). Only in-frame clones appear in the TCRdb table, and some are missing; sequencing was by immunoSEQ multiplex PCR. Seen here are around 200,000 clones, approximately 80% observed once, and the top ten hold 6.5% to 9%. Sequencing input: PBMCs or T cells enriched from blood (not recorded which). The V and J genes are TRBV30 and TRBJ1-2, with 7 positions matching TRBD1. The sequence derives from a woman between 40 and 50 years old with acute COVID-19. The chain's CDR3 is CAWSRDRARGGYTF. The CDR3 DNA follows: TGTGCCTGGAGTCGTGACAGGGCGCGAGGAGGCTACACCTTC.